This TCR beta chain was sequenced for a study of blood T cell repertoires in COVID-19. On the study more broadly: Sites across the United States, Italy and Spain contributed samples from acute and convalescent COVID-19.

Measured with immunoSEQ multiplex PCR; TCRdb has only the in-frame clones, and not every one. The repertoire holds 350,000 to 550,000 clones, with roughly 87% as singletons. The CDR3 loop spans 15 amino acids. Trimming shortened V by 3 bases and J by 4 bases, and 16 bases separated the two germline ends. CDR1 and CDR2 from the germline V gene are SGDLS and YYNGEE. Membership in each cohort depended on participant-reported clinical history. The sequence derives from a young woman with acute COVID-19. The specimen was PBMCs or T cells enriched from blood (not recorded which). The rearrangement uses TRBV9 and TRBJ1-2; D is ambiguous. The CDR3 nucleotides read TGTGCCAGCAGCGACTTAAGCGATGAGCGCTATGGCTACACCTTC. This translates into CASSDLSDERYGYTF.